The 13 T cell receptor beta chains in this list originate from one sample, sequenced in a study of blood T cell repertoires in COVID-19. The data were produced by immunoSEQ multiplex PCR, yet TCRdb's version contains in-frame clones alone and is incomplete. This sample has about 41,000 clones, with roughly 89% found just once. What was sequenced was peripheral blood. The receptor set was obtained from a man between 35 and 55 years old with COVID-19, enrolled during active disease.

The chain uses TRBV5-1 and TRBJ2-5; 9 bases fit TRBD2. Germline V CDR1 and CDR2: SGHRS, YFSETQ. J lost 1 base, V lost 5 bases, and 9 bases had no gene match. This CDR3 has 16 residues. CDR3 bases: TGCGCCAGCAGATGGCTAGCGGGGCGCACCCAAGAGACCCAGTACTTC. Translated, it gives CASRWLAGRTQETQYF.

The CDR3 is CASSPSEKLFF. CDR3 DNA: TGTGCCAGCAGTCCCTCCGAAAAACTGTTTTTT. The chain is built from TRBV6-8 and TRBJ1-4, with D unresolved. Trimming pared 5 bases from V and 8 bases from J, leaving 6 bases between. This CDR3 has 11 residues. The germline CDR1 and CDR2 sequences are MNHGY and SAAAGT.

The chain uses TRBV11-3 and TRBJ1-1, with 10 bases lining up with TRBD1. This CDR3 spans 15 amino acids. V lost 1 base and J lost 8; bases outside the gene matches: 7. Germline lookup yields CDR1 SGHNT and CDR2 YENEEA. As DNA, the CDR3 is TGTGCCAGCAGCTTAGGGGGACAGGGGAAAGGCGAAGCTTTCTTT. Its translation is CASSLGGQGKGEAFF. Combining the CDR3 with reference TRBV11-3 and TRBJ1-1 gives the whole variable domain EAGVVQSPRYKIIEKKQPVAFWCNPISGHNTLYWYLQNLGQGPELLIRYENEEAVDDSQLPKDRFSAERLKGVDSTLKIQPAELGDSAVYLCASSLGGQGKGEAFFGQGTRLTVV.

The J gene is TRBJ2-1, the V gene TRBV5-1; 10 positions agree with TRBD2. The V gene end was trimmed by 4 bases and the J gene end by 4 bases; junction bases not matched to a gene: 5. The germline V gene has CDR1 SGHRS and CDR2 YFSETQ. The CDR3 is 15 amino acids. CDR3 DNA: TGCGCCAGCAGCCCGTGGACTAGCGGATACAATGAGCAGTTCTTC. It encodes CASSPWTSGYNEQFF. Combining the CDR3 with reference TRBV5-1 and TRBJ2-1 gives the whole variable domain KAGVTQTPRYLIKTRGQQVTLSCSPISGHRSVSWYQQTPGQGLQFLFEYFSETQRNKGNFPGRFSGRQFSNSRSEMNVSTLELGDSALYLCASSPWTSGYNEQFFGPGTRLTVL.

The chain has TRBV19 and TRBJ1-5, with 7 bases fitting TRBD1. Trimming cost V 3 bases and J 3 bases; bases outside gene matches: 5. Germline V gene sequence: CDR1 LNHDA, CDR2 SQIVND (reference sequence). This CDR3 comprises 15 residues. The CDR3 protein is CASSIRQGDNQPQHF. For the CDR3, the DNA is TGTGCCAGTAGTATTCGTCAGGGGGACAATCAGCCCCAGCATTTT.

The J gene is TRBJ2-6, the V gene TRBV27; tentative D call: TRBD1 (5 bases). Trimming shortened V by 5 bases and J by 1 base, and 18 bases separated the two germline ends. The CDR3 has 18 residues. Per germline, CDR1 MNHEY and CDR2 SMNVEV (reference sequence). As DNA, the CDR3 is TGTGCCAGCAGTCTCGGTATTTCTCAGGGTTCTGGGGCCAACGTCCTGACTTTC. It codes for CASSLGISQGSGANVLTF.

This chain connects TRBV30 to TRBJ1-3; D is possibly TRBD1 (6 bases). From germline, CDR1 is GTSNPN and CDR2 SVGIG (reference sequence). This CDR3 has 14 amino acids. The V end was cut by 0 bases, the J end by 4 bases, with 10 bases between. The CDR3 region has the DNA TGTGCCTGGAGTGTAAAGGGGACAGGAAACACCATATATTTT. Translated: CAWSVKGTGNTIYF.

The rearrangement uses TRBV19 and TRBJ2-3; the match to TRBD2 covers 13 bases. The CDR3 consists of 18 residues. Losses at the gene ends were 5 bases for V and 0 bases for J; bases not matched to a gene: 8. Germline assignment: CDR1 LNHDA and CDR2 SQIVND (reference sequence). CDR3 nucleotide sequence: TGTGCCAGTAGTGTCACCGGGACTAGCGGGACTAGCACAGATACGCAGTATTTT. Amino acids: CASSVTGTSGTSTDTQYF.

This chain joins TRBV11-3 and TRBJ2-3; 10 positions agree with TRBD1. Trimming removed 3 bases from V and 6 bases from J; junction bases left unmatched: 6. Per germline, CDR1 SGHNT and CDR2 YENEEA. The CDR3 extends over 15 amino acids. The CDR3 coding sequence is TGTGCCAGCAGCTTTGGGACAGGGGTGGAGGATACGCAGTATTTT. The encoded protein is CASSFGTGVEDTQYF.

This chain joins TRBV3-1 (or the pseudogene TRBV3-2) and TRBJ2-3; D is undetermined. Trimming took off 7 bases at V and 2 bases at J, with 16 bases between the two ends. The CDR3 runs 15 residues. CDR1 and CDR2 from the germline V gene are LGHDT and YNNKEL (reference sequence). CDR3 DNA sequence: TGTGCCAGCAAGCCTGAGCAAACCAACACAGATACGCAGTATTTT. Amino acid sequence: CASKPEQTNTDTQYF.

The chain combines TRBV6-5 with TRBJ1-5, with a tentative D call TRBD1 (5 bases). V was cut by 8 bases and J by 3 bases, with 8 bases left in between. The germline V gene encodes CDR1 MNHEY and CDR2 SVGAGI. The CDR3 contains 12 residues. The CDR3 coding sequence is TGTGCCAGCGGGGCCCCCAATCAGCCCCAGCATTTT. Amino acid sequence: CASGAPNQPQHF.

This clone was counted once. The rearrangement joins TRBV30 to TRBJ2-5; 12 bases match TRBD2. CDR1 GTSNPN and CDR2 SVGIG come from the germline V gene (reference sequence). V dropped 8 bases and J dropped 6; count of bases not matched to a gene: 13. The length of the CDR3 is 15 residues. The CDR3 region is CARSGASGGGKTQYF. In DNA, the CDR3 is TGTGCCAGAAGCGGGGCTAGCGGGGGGGGAAAGACCCAGTACTTC.

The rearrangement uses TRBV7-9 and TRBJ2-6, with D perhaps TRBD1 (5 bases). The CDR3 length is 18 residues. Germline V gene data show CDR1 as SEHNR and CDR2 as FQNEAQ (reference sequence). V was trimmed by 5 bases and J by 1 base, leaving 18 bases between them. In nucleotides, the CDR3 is TGTGCCAGCAGCCTACTGGACATCCCAGGGTCTGGGGCCAACGTCCTGACTTTC. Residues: CASSLLDIPGSGANVLTF. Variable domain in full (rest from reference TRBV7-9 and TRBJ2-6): DTGVSQNPRHKITKRGQNVTFRCDPISEHNRLYWYRQTLGQGPEFLTYFQNEAQLEKSRLLSDRFSAERPKGSFSTLEIQRTEQGDSAMYLCASSLLDIPGSGANVLTFGAGSRLTVL.